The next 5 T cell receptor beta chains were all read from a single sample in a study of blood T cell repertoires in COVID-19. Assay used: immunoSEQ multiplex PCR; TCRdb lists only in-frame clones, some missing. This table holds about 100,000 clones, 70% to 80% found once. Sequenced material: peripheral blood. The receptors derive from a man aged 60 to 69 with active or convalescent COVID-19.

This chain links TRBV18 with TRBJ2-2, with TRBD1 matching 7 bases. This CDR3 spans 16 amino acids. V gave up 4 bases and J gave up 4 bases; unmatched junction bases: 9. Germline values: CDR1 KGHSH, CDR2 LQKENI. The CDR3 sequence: CASSLTGTESTGELFF. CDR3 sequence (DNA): TGTGCCAGCTCACTGACCGGGACAGAGAGCACCGGGGAGCTGTTTTTT.

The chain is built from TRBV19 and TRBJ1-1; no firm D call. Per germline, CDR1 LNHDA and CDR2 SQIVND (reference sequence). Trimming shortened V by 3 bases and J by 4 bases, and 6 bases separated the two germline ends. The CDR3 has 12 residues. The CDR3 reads CASSIPSTEAFF. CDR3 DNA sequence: TGTGCCAGTAGTATCCCTTCCACTGAAGCTTTCTTT.

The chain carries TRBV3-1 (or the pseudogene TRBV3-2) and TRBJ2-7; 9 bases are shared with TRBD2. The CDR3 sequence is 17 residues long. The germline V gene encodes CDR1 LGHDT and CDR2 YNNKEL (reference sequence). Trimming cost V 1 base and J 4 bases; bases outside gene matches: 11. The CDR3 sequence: CASSQVGLARFRYEQYV. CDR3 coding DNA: TGTGCCAGCAGCCAAGTTGGACTAGCGCGATTCAGGTACGAGCAGTACGTC.

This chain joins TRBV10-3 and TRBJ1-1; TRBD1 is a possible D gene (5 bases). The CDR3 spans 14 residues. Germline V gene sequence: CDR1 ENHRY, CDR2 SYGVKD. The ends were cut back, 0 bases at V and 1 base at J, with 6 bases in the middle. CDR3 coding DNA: TGTGCCATCAGTGAGTCGACAGAGAACACTGAAGCTTTCTTT. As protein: CAISESTENTEAFF.

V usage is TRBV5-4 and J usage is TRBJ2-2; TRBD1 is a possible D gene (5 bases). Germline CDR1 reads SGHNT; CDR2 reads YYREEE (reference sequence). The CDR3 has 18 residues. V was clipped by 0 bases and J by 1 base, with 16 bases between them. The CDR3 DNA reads TGTGCCAGCAGCTTGGCCGATCGAGCCAGGGAGAACACCGGGGAGCTGTTTTTT. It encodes CASSLADRARENTGELFF. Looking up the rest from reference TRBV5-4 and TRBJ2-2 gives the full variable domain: ETGVTQSPTHLIKTRGQQVTLRCSSQSGHNTVSWYQQALGQGPQFIFQYYREEENGRGNFPPRFSGLQFPNYSSELNVNALELDDSALYLCASSLADRARENTGELFFGEGSRLTVL.